These 3 T cell receptor beta chains came from one sample sequenced in a study of long-term antiretroviral therapy in people with HIV. The libraries were made with immunoSEQ v3.0 at survey level. Using immunoSEQ multiplex PCR, the repertoire was profiled, and TCRdb retains in-frame clones only, with some absent. The sample has about 30,000 clones, roughly 84% seen once; the top ten hold 7.5% to 9.5%. The source material was unsorted PBMCs, sampled 3 years after starting antiretroviral therapy. The receptors originated from a man in his forties with HIV.

CDR3 DNA sequence: TGTGCCAGCAGTGAACTAAGGGGTTGGCAGCCCCAGCATTTT. Translation: CASSELRGWQPQHF. This chain uses TRBV2 with TRBJ1-5; weak D call: TRBD1 (5 bases). This CDR3 region has 14 residues. The germline CDR1 and CDR2 sequences are SNHLY and FYNNEI. V was clipped by 2 bases and J by 7 bases, with 12 bases between them.

The rearrangement joins TRBV25-1 to TRBJ2-7, with 10 bases lining up with TRBD1. The J segment lost 1 base and the V segment lost 6 bases, leaving 0 bases of the junction unmatched. Germline values: CDR1 MGHDK, CDR2 SYGVNS. The CDR3 loop spans 13 amino acids. The chain's CDR3 is CASRDRGSYEQYF. DNA for the CDR3: TGTGCCAGCAGGGACAGGGGGTCCTACGAGCAGTACTTC.

V and J are TRBV21-1 and TRBJ1-5; the table's D call of TRBD1 was not tested on the DNA. TRBV21-1 is listed as a pseudogene. The CDR3 consists of 14 residues. This chain's CDR3 is CASSKTGGNQPQHF. The CDR3 DNA reads as TGTGCCAGCAGCAAGACAGGGGGCAATCAGCCCCAGCATTTT.